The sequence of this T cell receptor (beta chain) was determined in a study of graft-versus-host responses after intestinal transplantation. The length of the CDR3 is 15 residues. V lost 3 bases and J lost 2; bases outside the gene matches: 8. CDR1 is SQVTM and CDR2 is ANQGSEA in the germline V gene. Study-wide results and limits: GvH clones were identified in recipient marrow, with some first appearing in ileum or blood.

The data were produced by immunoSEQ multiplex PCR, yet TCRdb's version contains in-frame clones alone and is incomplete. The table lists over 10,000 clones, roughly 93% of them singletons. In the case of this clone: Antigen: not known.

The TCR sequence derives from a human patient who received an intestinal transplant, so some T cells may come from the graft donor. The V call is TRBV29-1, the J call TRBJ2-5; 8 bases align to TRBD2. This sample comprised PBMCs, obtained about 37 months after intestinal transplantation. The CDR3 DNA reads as TGCAGCGTTGATATTAGCGGGGAGCCACAAGAGACCCAGTACTTC. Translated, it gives CSVDISGEPQETQYF.